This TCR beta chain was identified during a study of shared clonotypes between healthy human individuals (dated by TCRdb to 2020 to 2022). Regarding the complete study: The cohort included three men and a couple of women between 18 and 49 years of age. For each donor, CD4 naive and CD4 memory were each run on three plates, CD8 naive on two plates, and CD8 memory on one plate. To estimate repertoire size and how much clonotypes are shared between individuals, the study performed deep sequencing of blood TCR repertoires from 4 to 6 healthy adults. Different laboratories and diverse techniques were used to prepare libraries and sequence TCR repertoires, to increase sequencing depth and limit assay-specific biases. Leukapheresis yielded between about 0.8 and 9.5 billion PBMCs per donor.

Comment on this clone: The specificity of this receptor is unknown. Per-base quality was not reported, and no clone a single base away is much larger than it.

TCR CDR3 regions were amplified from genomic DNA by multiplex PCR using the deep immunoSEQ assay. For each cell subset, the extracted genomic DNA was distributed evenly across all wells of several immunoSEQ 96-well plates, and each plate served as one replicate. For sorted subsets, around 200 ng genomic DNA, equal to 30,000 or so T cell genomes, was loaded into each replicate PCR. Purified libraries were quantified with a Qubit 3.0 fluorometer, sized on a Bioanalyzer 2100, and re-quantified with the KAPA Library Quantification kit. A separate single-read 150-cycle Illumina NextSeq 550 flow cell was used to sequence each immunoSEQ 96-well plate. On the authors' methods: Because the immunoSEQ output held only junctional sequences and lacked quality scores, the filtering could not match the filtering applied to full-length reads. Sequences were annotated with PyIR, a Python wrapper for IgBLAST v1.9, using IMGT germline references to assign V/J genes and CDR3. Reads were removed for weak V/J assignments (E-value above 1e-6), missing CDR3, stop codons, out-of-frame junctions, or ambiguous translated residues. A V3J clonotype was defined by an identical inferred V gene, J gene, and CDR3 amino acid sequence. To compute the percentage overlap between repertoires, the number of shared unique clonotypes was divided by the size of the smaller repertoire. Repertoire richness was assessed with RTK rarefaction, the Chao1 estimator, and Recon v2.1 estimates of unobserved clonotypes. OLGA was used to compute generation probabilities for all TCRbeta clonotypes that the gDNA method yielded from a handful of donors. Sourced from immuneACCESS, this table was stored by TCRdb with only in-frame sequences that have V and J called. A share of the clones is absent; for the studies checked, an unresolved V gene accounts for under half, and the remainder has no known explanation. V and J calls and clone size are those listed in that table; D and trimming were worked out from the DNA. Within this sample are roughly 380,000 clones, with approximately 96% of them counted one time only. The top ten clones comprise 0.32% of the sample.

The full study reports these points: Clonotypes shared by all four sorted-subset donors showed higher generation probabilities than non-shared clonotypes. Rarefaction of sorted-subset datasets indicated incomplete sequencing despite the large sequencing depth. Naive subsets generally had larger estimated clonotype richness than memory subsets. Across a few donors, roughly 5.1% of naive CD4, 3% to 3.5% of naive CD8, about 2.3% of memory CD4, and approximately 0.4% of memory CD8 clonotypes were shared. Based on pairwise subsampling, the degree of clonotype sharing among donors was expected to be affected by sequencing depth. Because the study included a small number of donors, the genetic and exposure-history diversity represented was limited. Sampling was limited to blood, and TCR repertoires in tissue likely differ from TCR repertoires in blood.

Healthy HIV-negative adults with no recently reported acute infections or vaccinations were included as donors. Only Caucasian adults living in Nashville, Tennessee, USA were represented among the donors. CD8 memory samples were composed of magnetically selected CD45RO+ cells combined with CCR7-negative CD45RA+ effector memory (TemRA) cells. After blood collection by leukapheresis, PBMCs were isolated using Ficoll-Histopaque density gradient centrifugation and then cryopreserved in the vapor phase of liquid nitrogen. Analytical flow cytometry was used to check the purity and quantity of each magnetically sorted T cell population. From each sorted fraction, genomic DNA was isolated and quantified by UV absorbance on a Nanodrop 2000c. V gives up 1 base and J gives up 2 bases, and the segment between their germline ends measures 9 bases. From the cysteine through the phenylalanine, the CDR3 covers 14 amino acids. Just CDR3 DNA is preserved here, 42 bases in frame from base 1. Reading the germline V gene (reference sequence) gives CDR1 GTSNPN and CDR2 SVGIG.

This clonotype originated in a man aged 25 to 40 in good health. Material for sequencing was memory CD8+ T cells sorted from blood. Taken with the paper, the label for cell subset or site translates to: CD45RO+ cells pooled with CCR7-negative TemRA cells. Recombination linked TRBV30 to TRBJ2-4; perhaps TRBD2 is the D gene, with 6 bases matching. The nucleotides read TGTGCCTGGAGTGGGACTACATCCAAAAACATTCAGTACTTC. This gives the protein CAWSGTTSKNIQYF.